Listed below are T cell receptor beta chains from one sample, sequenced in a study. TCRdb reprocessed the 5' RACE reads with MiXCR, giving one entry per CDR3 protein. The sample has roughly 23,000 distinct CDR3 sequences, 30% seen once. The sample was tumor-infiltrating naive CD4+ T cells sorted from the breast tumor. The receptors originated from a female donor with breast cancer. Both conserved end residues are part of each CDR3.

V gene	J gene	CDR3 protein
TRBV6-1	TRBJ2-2	CASSEFAVAGLNTGELFF
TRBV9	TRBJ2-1	CASSLRAAGGSYNEQFF
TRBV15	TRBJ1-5	CATSLGLGRNQPQHF
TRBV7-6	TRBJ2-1	CASSRRTSGMHNEQFF
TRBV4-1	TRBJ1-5	CASSQPSTGDQPQHF
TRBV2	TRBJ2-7	CASSDRGGADYEQYF
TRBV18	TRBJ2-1	CASSPRIGDEQFF
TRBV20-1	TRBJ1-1	CSARGNRGHTEAFF
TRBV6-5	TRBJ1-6	CASSYAGTERSPLHF
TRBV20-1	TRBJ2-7	CSAIARDYTYEQYF
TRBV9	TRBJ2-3	CASSVLTSGSTDTQYF
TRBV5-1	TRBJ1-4	CASSFRQLGLSEKLFF
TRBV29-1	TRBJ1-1	CSVEARGGDTEALF
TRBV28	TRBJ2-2	CASSFDRQGARTGELFF
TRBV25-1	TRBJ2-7	CASSGSPIAGSSYEQYF
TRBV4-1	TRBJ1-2	CASSQDLRRGQGGYTF
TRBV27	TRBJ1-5	CASSIIRGIQPQHF
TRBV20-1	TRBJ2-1	CSAIFLADNYNEQFF
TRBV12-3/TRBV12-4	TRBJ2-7	CASSLAGPSAERYF
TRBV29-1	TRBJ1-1	CSVCWGPNTEAFF
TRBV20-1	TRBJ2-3	CSATKREGRDTQYF
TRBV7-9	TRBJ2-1	CASSRNEQFF
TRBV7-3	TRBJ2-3	CASSSLSTDTQYF
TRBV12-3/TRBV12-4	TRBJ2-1	CASITGTSGSNEQFF
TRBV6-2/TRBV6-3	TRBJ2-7	CASSYAGVYEQYF
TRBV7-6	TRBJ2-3	CASSAGTSGTDTQYF
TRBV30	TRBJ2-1	CAWSVSSGSNHEQFF
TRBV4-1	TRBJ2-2	CASSDRGNTGELFF
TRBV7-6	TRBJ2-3	CASSSKAGPGTDTQYF
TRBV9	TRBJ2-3	CASSVAIAGGTDTQYF
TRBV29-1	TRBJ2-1	CSVLTRAKVEREGGREQFF
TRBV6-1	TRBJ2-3	CASRKTSGNTDTQYF
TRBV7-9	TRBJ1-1	CASSLAGNTEAFF
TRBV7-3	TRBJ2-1	CASSERGSSYNEQFF
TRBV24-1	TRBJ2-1	CATQLAGVGNEQFF
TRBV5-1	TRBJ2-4	CASGWQGGTKNIQYF
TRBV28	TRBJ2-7	CASNTRGGGRYEQYF
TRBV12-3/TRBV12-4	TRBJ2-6	CASSPLSGRAGANVLTF
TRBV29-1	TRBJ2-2	CSVEAGAPTGELFF
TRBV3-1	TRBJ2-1	CASSPTSGRGHEQFF
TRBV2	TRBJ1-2	CASSDGIAGSYGYTF
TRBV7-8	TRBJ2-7	CASSDTGYEQYF
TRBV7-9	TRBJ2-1	CASSFRLARDEQFF
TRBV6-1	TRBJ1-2	CASSGGSYGYTF
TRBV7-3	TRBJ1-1	CASSLTNGENTEAFF
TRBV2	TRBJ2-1	CASSDVSSGGNEQFF
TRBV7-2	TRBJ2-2	CASSLMGNTGELFF
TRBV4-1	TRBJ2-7	CASSPGGRYEQYF
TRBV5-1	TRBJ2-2	CASSWRDRAAGELLF
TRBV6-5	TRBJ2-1	CASSPQGYEQFF
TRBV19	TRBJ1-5	CASSPGQGGGPQHF
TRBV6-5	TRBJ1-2	CASSSSPRPYGNYGYTF
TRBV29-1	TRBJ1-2	CCVEDKAGYGYGYTF
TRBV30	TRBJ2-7	CAWSVGMQGRNEQYF
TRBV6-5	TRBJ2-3	CASSKQLPKGGDTQYF
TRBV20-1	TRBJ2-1	CSASSSGGGNEQFF
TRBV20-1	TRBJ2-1	CSARGDSRGAFNEQFF
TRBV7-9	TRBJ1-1	CASSLSTEAFF